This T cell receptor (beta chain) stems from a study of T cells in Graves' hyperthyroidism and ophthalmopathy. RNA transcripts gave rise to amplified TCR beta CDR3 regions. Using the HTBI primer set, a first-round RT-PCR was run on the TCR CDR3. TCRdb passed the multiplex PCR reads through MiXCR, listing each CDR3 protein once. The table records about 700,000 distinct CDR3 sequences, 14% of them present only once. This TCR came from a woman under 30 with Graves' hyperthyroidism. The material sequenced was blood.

The CDR3 DNA follows: TGTGCCAGCCGGCCGGGGAGCCATTTACCTGGCTACACCTTC. Amino acid sequence: CASRPGSHLPGYTF. The rearrangement uses TRBV5-8 and TRBJ1-2; D is unclear. Germline loops: CDR1 SGHTS, CDR2 YDEGEE. The CDR3 is 14 amino acids. Trimming pared 7 bases from V and 7 bases from J, leaving 20 bases between. Variable domain in full (rest from reference TRBV5-8 and TRBJ1-2): EAGVTQSPTHLIKTRGQQATLRCSPISGHTSVYWYQQALGLGLQFLLWYDEGEERNRGNFPPRFSGRQFPNYSSELNVNALELEDSALYLCASRPGSHLPGYTFGSGTRLTVV.